This T cell receptor (beta chain) was observed in a study of blood T cell repertoires in COVID-19. Germline V gene sequence: CDR1 SNHLY, CDR2 FYNNEI. CDR3 size: 12 residues. V lost 6 bases and J lost 4, with 10 bases in between. Repertoires were generated with immunoSEQ multiplex PCR, while TCRdb's copy carries only in-frame clones and drops some. There are 300,000 or so clones in the sample; roughly 87% occur only once, and 1% lies in the top ten. Across about two dozen US areas, participants ranged in age from roughly 18 to 95 years. Participants' reported clinical history set cohort assignment. Recovered participants had two consecutive negative NP/OP PCR tests, healthcare professional clearance, or symptom resolution.

Sequenced material: PBMCs or T cells enriched from blood (not recorded which). The chain carries TRBV2 and TRBJ2-7; D is undetermined. This sequence was found in a woman between 25 and 40 years old who had recovered from COVID-19. The CDR3 DNA reads as TGTGCCAGCAGGGCAGGAATATACGAGCAGTACTTC. It specifies CASRAGIYEQYF.